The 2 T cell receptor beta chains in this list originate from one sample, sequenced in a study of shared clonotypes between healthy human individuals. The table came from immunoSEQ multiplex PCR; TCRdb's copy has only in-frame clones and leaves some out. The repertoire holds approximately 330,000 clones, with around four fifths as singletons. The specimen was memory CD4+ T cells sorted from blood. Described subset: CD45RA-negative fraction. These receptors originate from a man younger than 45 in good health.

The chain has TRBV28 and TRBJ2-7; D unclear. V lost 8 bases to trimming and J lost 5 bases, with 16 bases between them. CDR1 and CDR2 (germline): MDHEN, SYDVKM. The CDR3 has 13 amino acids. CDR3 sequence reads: CASCGPQIHEQYF. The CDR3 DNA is TGTGCCAGCTGTGGTCCCCAGATCCACGAGCAGTACTTC.

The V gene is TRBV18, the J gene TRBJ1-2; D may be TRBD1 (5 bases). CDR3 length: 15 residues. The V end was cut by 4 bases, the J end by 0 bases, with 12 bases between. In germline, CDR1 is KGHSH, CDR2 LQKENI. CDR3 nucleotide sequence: TGTGCCAGCTCACGAGGAAGGGACTCTAACTATGGCTACACCTTC. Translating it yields CASSRGRDSNYGYTF.